This T cell receptor beta chain was identified during a study of response to subunit inactivated influenza vaccine. In this sample, this clonotype turned up a few times. Its target is unknown. TCRdb recomputed calls from the RT-PCR reads with MiXCR, one row per CDR3 protein. The table has hundreds of thousands of distinct CDR3 sequences, 10% to 15% seen once; the top ten hold about 12%. There are 12 residues in the CDR3. Germline lookup yields CDR1 DFQATT and CDR2 SNEGSKA (reference sequence). The V end lost 0 bases, the J end lost 8 bases, and 11 bases lay between the germline ends. Study-level points and caveats: There was a suggestion from the authors that each seasonal influenza vaccination recruits few new T cells.

The rearrangement links TRBV20-1 to TRBJ2-7; tentative D call: TRBD1 (5 bases). The sequences come from PBMCs from blood, collected about 40 days after vaccination. The clonotype comes from a man over 45 who received an inactivated influenza vaccine. DNA of the CDR3: TGCAGTGCTAGAGAAACCCCAGGGCAGCAGTACTTC. The encoded protein is CSARETPGQQYF.